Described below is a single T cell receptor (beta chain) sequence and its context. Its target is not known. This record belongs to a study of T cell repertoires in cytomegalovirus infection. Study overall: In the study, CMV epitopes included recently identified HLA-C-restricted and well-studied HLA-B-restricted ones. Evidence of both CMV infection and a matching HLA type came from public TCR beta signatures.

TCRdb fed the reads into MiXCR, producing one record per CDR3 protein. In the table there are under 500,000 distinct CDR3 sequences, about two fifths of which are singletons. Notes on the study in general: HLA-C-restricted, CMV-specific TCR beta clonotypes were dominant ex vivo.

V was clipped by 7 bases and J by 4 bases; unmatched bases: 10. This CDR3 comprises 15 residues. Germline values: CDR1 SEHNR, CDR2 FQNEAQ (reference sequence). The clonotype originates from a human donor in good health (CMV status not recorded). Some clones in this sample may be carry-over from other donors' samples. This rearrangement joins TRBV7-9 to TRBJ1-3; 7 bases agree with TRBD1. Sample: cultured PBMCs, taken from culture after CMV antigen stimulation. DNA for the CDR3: TGTGCCAGCACCGACCAGAGACAGGGCGGAAACACCATATATTTT. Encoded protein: CASTDQRQGGNTIYF.